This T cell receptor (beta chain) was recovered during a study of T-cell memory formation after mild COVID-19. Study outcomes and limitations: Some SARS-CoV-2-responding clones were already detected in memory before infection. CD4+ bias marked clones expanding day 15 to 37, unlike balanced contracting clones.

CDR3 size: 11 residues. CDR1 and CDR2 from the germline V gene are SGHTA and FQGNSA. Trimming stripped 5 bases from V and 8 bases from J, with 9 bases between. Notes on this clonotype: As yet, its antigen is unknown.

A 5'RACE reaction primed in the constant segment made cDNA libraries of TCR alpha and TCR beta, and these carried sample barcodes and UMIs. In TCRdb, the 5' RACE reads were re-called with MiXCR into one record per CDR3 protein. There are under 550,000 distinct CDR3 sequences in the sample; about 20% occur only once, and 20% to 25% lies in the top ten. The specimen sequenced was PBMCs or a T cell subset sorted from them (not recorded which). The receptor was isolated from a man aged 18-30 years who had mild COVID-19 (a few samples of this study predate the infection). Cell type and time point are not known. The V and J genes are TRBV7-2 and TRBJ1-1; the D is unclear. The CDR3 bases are TGTGCCAGCAGCCGTTCGTGGGAAGCTTTCTTT. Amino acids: CASSRSWEAFF.